What follows are 17 T cell receptor beta chains derived from one specimen sequenced in a study of blood T cell repertoires in COVID-19. Only in-frame clones appear in the TCRdb table, and some are missing; sequencing was by immunoSEQ multiplex PCR. Of over 250,000 clones listed, around nine tenths were seen once; the top ten hold under 15%. Material for sequencing was peripheral blood. These receptors originate from a woman aged 55-75 years with acute or convalescent COVID-19.

The V and J genes are TRBV7-9 and TRBJ2-5, with 10 positions matching TRBD2. Germline V gives CDR1 SEHNR, CDR2 FQNEAQ (reference sequence). CDR3 length equals 16 residues. Trimming at V came to 1 base and at J to 1 base, leaving 3 bases not matched to a gene. The CDR3 region has the DNA TGTGCCAGCAGCTTAGGTGGACTAGCGGTCCAAGAGACCCAGTACTTC. Its protein is CASSLGGLAVQETQYF.

The V gene is TRBV6-5, the J gene TRBJ1-2, with D hard to call. Germline CDR1 and CDR2: MNHEY and SVGAGI. There are 15 residues in the CDR3. The ends were cut back, 7 bases at V and 1 base at J, with 16 bases in the middle. CDR3 protein: CASTLGSVLNYGYTF. In nucleotides, the CDR3 is TGTGCCAGCACCCTCGGGTCGGTACTTAACTATGGCTACACCTTC.

The chain is built from TRBV5-1 and TRBJ2-2; 7 bases are shared with TRBD1. V lost 4 bases and J lost 4; bases outside the gene matches: 10. CDR3 length: 16 residues. Germline V gives CDR1 SGHRS, CDR2 YFSETQ. CDR3 coding DNA: TGCGCCAGCAGCCATAACGCCGGGACAGCCACCGGGGAGCTGTTTTTT. Its protein is CASSHNAGTATGELFF.

The chain joins TRBV11-2 to TRBJ2-1, with 8 bases fitting TRBD2. The J segment lost 2 bases and the V segment lost 7 bases, leaving 10 bases of the junction unmatched. CDR3 length: 16 residues. From germline, CDR1 is SGHAT and CDR2 FQNNGV. The CDR3: CASTTLRGATYNEQFF. The DNA for the CDR3 is TGTGCCAGCACCACCCTGCGGGGGGCTACCTACAATGAGCAGTTCTTC. Using reference TRBV11-2 and TRBJ2-1 for the parts outside the CDR3, the full variable domain is EAGVAQSPRYKIIEKRQSVAFWCNPISGHATLYWYQQILGQGPKLLIQFQNNGVVDDSQLPKDRFSAERLKGVDSTLKIQPAKLEDSAVYLCASTTLRGATYNEQFFGPGTRLTVL.

This chain joins TRBV7-9 and TRBJ1-2; tentative D call: TRBD1 (6 bases). Germline V CDR1 and CDR2: SEHNR, FQNEAQ (reference sequence). V lost 3 bases to trimming and J lost 8 bases, with 16 bases between them. This CDR3 spans 14 amino acids. For the CDR3, the DNA is TGTGCCAGCAGCTTTCGGACAGCCTCTGACGGCTACACCTTC. Translating gives CASSFRTASDGYTF.

This clone appeared a few times. This chain links TRBV20-1 with TRBJ2-7, with TRBD2 as a possible D gene (5 bases). V lost 2 bases, J lost 4 bases, and 6 bases lay in between. This CDR3 is 11 amino acids long. From germline, CDR1 is DFQATT and CDR2 SNEGSKA (reference sequence). The DNA of the CDR3 is TGCAGTGCTAGAACGGGGTACGAGCAGTACTTC. It yields the protein CSARTGYEQYF.

This chain uses TRBV5-1 with TRBJ2-3; 10 bases match TRBD2. Germline values: CDR1 SGHRS, CDR2 YFSETQ. J was trimmed by 1 base and V by 0 bases; bases with no gene match: 11. There are 19 residues in the CDR3. In nucleotides, the CDR3 is TGCGCCAGCAGCTTGGACGCCCCCATCAGCGGGGGGGGCACAGATACGCAGTATTTT. As protein: CASSLDAPISGGGTDTQYF.

The chain combines TRBV4-1 with TRBJ1-3; 7 nucleotides match TRBD1. V shed 0 bases, J shed 4 bases, and the junction held 6 bases outside the gene matches. Germline CDR1 and CDR2: MGHRA and YSYEKL. This CDR3 region has 16 residues. As DNA, the CDR3 is TGCGCCAGCAGCCAAGATAGGAGGGGGCAAGGAAACACCATATATTTT. Amino acid sequence: CASSQDRRGQGNTIYF.

V gene TRBV28 combines with J gene TRBJ2-3, with 7 bases aligning to TRBD2. The germline V gene has CDR1 MDHEN and CDR2 SYDVKM. V dropped 3 bases and J dropped 4; count of bases not matched to a gene: 7. The CDR3 spans 15 residues. The CDR3 protein is CASSLLAGAADTQYF. CDR3 DNA sequence: TGTGCCAGCAGTTTGTTGGCGGGAGCCGCAGATACGCAGTATTTT.

This chain uses TRBV5-1 with TRBJ1-2; TRBD1 is a possible D gene (6 bases). Germline values: CDR1 SGHRS, CDR2 YFSETQ. V was shortened by 3 bases and J by 8 bases, with 14 bases between the two germline ends. This CDR3 is 13 amino acids long. CDR3: CASSSSGGLGYTF. In nucleotides, the CDR3 is TGCGCCAGCAGCTCGTCGGGGGGGCTAGGCTACACCTTC.

This clone is judged medium-sized. V is TRBV2 and J is TRBJ1-3, with D tentatively TRBD1 (6 bases). The V and J ends lost 1 base and 3 bases respectively, with 13 bases between them. The CDR3 sequence is 16 residues long. Looked up from germline, CDR1 is SNHLY and CDR2 is FYNNEI. This CDR3 reads CASSEGPGVGGNTIYF. The CDR3 bases are TGTGCCAGCAGTGAAGGCCCAGGGGTCGGTGGAAACACCATATATTTT.

The CDR3 region is CASSLTGKDFPGYTF. CDR3 in DNA: TGTGCCAGCAGCTTAACCGGGAAGGACTTTCCTGGCTACACCTTC. The chain links TRBV7-3 to TRBJ1-2, with D unclear. Germline loops: CDR1 SGHTA, CDR2 FQGTGA. V lost 0 bases and J 7 bases, leaving 15 bases between the germline ends. CDR3 length equals 15 residues.

V usage is TRBV3-1 (or the pseudogene TRBV3-2) and J usage is TRBJ1-1, with 7 bases identical to TRBD1. The germline V gene encodes CDR1 LGHDT and CDR2 YNNKEL (reference sequence). The CDR3 covers 14 residues. The ends lost 4 bases at V and 4 bases at J; junction bases unmatched: 6. The CDR3 coding sequence is TGTGCCAGCAGCCGCGGGCCAGGGGGCACTGAAGCTTTCTTT. The encoded protein is CASSRGPGGTEAFF.

Here the CDR3 reads CASSLRRNTGELFF. The CDR3 DNA reads TGTGCCAGCAGTTTGCGGAGGAACACCGGGGAGCTGTTTTTT. The chain joins TRBV27 to TRBJ2-2; D is uncertain. V was cut by 3 bases and J by 1 base, with 6 bases left in between. The germline V gene has CDR1 MNHEY and CDR2 SMNVEV (reference sequence). The CDR3 contains 14 residues.

This clone was recorded a few times. The chain recombines TRBV5-8 with TRBJ2-7; 7 bases align to TRBD1. From germline, CDR1 is SGHTS and CDR2 YDEGEE. The CDR3 runs to 14 residues. V lost 4 bases to trimming and J lost 2 bases; unmatched junction nucleotides: 6. Here the CDR3 reads CASSRRGYPYEQYF. The DNA of the CDR3 is TGTGCCAGCAGCCGCAGGGGGTATCCCTACGAGCAGTACTTC.

The chain is built from TRBV13 and TRBJ2-1; TRBD2 matches 10 bases. Germline-derived CDR1 and CDR2 are PRHDT and FYEKMQ (reference sequence). With 0 bases clipped from V and 7 bases from J, the junction kept 15 bases outside the gene matches. CDR3 length equals 19 residues. CDR3 in amino acids: CASSLGRLAGYNLPNEQFF. CDR3 DNA sequence: TGTGCCAGCAGCTTAGGAAGACTAGCGGGTTACAACCTTCCAAATGAGCAGTTCTTC.

The V call is TRBV27, the J call TRBJ2-2, with D maybe TRBD2 (7 bases). Trimming cost V 3 bases and J 7 bases, with 18 bases left between them. The CDR3 contains 16 residues. Per the germline V gene, CDR1 is MNHEY and CDR2 is SMNVEV (reference sequence). The CDR3 DNA sequence: TGTGCCAGCAGTTTCGGGTGGGGGGGGCCTGGCGGGGAGCTGTTTTTT. It specifies CASSFGWGGPGGELFF.